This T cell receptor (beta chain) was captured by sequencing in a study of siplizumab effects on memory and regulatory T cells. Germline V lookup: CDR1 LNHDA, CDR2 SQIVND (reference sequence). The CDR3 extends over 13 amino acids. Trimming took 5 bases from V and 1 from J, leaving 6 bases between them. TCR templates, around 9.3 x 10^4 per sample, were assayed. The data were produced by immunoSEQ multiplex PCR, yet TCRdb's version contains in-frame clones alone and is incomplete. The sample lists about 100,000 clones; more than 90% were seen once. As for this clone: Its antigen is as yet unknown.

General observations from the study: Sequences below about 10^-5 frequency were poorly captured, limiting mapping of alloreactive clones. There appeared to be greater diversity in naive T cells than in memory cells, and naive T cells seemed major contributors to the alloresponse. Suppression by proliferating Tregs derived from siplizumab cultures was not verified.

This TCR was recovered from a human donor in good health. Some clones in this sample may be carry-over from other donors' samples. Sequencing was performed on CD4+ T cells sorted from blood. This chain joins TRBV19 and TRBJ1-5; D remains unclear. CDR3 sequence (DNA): TGTGCCAGTAGTGATCAAAGCAATCAGCCCCAGCATTTT. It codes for CASSDQSNQPQHF.